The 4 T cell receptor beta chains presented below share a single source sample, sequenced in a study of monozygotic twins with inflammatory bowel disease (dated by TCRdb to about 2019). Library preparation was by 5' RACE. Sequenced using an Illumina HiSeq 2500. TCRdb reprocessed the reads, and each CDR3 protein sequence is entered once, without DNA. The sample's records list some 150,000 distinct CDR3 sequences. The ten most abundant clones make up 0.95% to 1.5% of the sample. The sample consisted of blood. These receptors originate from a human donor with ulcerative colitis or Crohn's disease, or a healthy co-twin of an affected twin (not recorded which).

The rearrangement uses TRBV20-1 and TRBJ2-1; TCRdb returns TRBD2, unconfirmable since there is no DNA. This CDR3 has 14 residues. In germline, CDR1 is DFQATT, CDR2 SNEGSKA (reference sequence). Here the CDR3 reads CSARVGEGGNEQFF.

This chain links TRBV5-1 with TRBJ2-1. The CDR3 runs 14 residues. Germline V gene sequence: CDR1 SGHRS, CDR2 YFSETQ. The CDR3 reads CASSFGLAGNEQIF.

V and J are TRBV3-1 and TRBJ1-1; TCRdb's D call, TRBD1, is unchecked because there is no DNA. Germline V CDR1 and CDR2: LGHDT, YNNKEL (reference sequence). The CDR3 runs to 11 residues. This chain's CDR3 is CASSHTGEAFF. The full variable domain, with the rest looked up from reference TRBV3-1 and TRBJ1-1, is DTAVSQTPKYLVTQMGNDKSIKCEQNLGHDTMYWYKQDSKKFLKIMFSYNNKELIINETVPNRFSPKSPDKAHLNLHINSLELGDSAVYFCASSHTGEAFFGQGTRLTVV.

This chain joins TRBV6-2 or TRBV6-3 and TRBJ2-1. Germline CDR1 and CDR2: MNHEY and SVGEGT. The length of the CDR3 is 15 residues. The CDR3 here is CASSFVLSSYNEQFF.